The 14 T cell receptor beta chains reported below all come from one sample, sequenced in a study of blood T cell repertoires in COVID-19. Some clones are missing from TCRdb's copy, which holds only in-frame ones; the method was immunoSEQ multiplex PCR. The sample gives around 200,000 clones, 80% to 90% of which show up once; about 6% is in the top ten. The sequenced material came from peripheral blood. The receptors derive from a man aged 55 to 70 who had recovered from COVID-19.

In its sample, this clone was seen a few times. CDR3 in DNA: TGTGCCAGCAGCTACACGTCTCGGGGGGCCGCGAGCTCCTACGAGCAGTACTTC. Its translation is CASSYTSRGAASSYEQYF. This chain joins TRBV7-2 and TRBJ2-7; weak D call: TRBD2 (7 bases). CDR3 size: 18 residues. V was cut by 4 bases and J by 0 bases, with 22 bases left in between. CDR1 is SGHTA and CDR2 is FQGNSA in the germline V gene.

The CDR3 nucleotides read TGTGCCAGTAGCAGCGCGGGAGGGCGTTCCACCGGGGAGCTGTTTTTT. Protein sequence: CASSSAGGRSTGELFF. The genes are TRBV19 and TRBJ2-2, with 9 bases lining up with TRBD2. This CDR3 region has 16 residues. Per the germline V gene, CDR1 is LNHDA and CDR2 is SQIVND (reference sequence). With V trimmed by 6 bases and J by 4 bases, 9 bases remained unmatched.

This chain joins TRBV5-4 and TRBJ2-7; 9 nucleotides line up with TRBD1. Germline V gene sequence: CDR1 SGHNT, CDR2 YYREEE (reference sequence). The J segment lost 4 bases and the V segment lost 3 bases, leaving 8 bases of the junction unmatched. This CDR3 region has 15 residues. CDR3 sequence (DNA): TGTGCCAGCAGCTCGTGGGGACAGGGTACGTACGAGCAGTACTTC. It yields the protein CASSSWGQGTYEQYF.

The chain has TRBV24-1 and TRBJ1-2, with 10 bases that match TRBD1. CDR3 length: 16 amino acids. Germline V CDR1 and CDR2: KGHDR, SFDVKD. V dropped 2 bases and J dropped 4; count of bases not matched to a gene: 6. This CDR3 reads CATSDSGQGDFYGYTF. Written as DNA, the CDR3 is TGTGCCACCAGTGATTCTGGACAGGGGGATTTCTATGGCTACACCTTC.

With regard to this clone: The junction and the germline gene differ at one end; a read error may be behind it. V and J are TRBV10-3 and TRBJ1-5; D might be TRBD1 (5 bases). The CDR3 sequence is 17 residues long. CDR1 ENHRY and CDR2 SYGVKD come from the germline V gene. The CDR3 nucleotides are TGTGCCACCAGTGAGTCGCTTCGGCAGGGTGGAAATCAGCCCCAGCATTTT. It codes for CATSESLRQGGNQPQHF.

This chain's CDR3 is CSVDSGIGDTQYF. CDR3 nucleotides: TGCAGCGTTGATTCGGGAATTGGAGATACGCAGTATTTT. The rearrangement uses TRBV29-1 and TRBJ2-3; a weak D match, TRBD2 (5 bases). V lost 3 bases, J lost 5 bases, and 12 bases lay in between. CDR3 length: 13 amino acids. In germline, CDR1 is SQVTM, CDR2 ANQGSEA.

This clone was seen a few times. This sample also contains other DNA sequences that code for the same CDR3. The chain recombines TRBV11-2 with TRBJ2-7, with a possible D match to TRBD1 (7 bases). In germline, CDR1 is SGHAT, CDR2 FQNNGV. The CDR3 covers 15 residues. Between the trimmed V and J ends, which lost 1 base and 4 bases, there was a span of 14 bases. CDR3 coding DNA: TGTGCCAGCAGCTTAGGGCAGGGGGGCTTATACGAGCAGTACTTC. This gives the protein CASSLGQGGLYEQYF.

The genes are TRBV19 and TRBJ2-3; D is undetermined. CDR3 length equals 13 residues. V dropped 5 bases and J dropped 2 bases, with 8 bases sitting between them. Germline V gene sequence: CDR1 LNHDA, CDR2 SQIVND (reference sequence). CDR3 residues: CASSPRYTDTQYF. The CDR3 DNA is TGTGCCAGTAGTCCACGGTACACAGATACGCAGTATTTT.

CDR3 DNA sequence: TGCGCCAGCAGCTTGCGTCCCGGGACAGGGAGCAATCAGCCCCAGCATTTT. It codes for CASSLRPGTGSNQPQHF. This rearrangement joins TRBV5-1 to TRBJ1-5; 9 bases line up with TRBD1. CDR3 length: 17 amino acids. V was pared by 1 base and J by 1 base, with 6 bases of the junction left unmatched. Germline assignment: CDR1 SGHRS and CDR2 YFSETQ.

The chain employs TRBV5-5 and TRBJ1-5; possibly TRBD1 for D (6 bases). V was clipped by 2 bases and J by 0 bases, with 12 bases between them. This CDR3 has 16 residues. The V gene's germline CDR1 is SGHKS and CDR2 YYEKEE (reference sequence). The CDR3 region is CASSLGKGDSNQPQHF. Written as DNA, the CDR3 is TGTGCCAGCAGCTTAGGCAAGGGGGATAGCAATCAGCCCCAGCATTTT.

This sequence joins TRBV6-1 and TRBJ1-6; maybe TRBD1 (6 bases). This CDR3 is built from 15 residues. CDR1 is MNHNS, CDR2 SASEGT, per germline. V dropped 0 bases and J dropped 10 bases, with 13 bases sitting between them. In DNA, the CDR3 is TGTGCCAGCAGTGAAGCCGGGGGCGGGAGATCACCCCTCCACTTT. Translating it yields CASSEAGGGRSPLHF.

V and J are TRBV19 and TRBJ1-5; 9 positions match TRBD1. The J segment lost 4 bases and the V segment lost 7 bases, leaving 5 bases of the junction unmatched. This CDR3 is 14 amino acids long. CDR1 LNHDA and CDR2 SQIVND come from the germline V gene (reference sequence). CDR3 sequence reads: CASKPTGGNQPQHF. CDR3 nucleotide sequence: TGTGCCAGTAAACCGACAGGGGGGAATCAGCCCCAGCATTTT.

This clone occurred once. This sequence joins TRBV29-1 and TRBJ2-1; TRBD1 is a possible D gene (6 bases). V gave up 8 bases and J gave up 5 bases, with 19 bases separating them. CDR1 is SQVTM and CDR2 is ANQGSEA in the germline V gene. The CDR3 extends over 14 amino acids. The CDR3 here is CSSRVGTNHNEQFF. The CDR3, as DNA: TGCAGCTCCAGAGTCGGGACAAATCACAATGAGCAGTTCTTC.

CDR3 protein: CASSSRTGGSPLHF. The CDR3 bases are TGTGCCAGCAGCTCCCGGACAGGGGGCTCACCCCTCCACTTT. J is TRBJ1-6 and V is TRBV3-1 (or the pseudogene TRBV3-2), with 11 positions matching TRBD1. Germline V gene sequence: CDR1 LGHDT, CDR2 YNNKEL (reference sequence). The CDR3 has 14 amino acids. V shed 5 bases and J 10 bases; nucleotides not matched to a gene: 4.